This TCR beta chain was observed in a study of Graves' ophthalmopathy and Graves' hyperthyroidism. Regarding the study as a whole: Ophthalmopathy progression cases were predicted by the model with approximately 66% sensitivity and roughly 72% specificity. Most thyroid clonotypes with frequency above 0.001 were detected in blood too.

What supplied the PBMCs was about 10 ml of fresh peripheral blood. Researchers took RNA transcripts and amplified TCR beta CDR3 regions from them. Second-round multiplex PCR came after a first-round RT-PCR that employed HTBI primers. TCRdb analysed the multiplex PCR reads with MiXCR anew, one entry per CDR3 protein. The table lists hundreds of thousands of distinct CDR3 sequences, about 20% of them singletons, with approximately 6.5% in the top ten. The CDR3 spans 15 residues. V was pared by 3 bases and J by 2 bases, with 13 bases between. The germline V gene encodes CDR1 KGHSH and CDR2 LQKENI. On this clonotype itself: Its antigen is not known.

This rearrangement joins TRBV18 to TRBJ2-5; D is possibly TRBD1 (5 bases). The TCR comes from a woman between 18 and 29 years old with stable Graves' hyperthyroidism. Some clones in this sample may be carry-over from other donors' samples. The source material was peripheral blood. The CDR3 here is CASSPEMGPQETQYF. CDR3 sequence (DNA): TGTGCCAGCTCACCGGAAATGGGGCCTCAAGAGACCCAGTACTTC.